This T cell receptor beta chain was sequenced during a study of PD-1 blockade in classical Hodgkin lymphoma (dated by TCRdb to 2018 to 2021). Looking at the study overall: Nivolumab dosing was 3 mg/kg intravenously every 2 weeks, continuing until either disease progression or unacceptable toxicity. The study used TCR beta sequencing and CyTOF to define a peripheral blood immune signature of response to PD-1 blockade in classical Hodgkin lymphoma.

Details on this clone: Its antigen is not yet known. No quality values exist for individual bases; no much larger clone is one base distant.

This sample's time point label indicates: cycle 4 day 1 (C4D1), after less than 7 weeks of nivolumab. Relapse after autologous stem cell transplantation had occurred in all trial patients, and cohorts A, B and C were distinguished by prior brentuximab vedotin exposure. The trial cohort was composed of 55 to 65 patients with relapsed/refractory classical Hodgkin lymphoma, for whom complete response, partial response or progressive disease was recorded as best overall response. Single-agent nivolumab was administered to trial patients in the multi-cohort phase II CheckMate 205 trial. Best overall response was determined by an independent review committee according to the 2007 International Working Group response criteria. Trial PBMCs were collected immediately before nivolumab initiation (C1D1) and during therapy at cycle 2 day 1 and cycle 4 day 1. Peripheral blood was collected in 8 mL Vacutainer Cell Preparation Tubes, from which PBMCs were isolated by centrifugation and then cryopreserved.

Results the study describes overall, beyond this receptor: By C4D1, a significant rise was seen in CD4+ TCR diversity but not in CD8+ TCR diversity (p=0.0027 vs p=0.16), and the rise was most apparent among complete responders (p=0.02). The study covered only a single clinical trial cohort, and the causes of the repertoire differences, possibly disease activity or prior therapy, were still not defined. Baseline TCR diversity was reported to be lower in newly diagnosed patients than in healthy donors and to be lower still in relapsed/refractory patients. Diversity was lower in patients who began nivolumab less than 1 year after ASCT, so these patients were left out of later analyses to avoid confounding by immune reconstitution. Baseline diversity similar to that of newly diagnosed patients was observed in trial patients achieving complete response, whereas significantly lower diversity was observed in partial responders and progressors.

The Qiagen DNeasy kit was used to extract genomic DNA from unsorted PBMCs and from the negatively selected CD4+ and CD8+ fractions. TCR beta CDR3 regions were subjected to amplification by immunoSEQ multiplex PCR with primers that anneal to V and J segments. A synthetic immune receptor repertoire was used to minimize amplification bias, and any residual bias was removed computationally once sequencing was done. As for the authors' bioinformatics: Repertoire diversity was quantified as the Shannon entropy index using custom Python scripts. The unsorted, CD4+ and CD8+ repertoires were each analyzed separately, with the exception of combined analyses, where CD4+ and CD8+ sequences were merged in silico. Clonal expansion was defined as at least a 2-fold frequency increase after treatment relative to C1D1, with a pseudocount of 0.5 for undetected baseline clones. Singleton clones were defined as clones with 0 or 1 copy at C1D1, and non-singleton clones were defined as clones with 2 or more copies. Clones expanded in unsorted samples were annotated as CD4+, CD8+ or unknown by matching protein sequences in sorted samples from the same patient. Wilcoxon tests on paired samples were used to test diversity changes from C1D1 to C4D1. Here the immuneACCESS table is served through TCRdb, limited to in-frame sequences with V and J called. Missing clones are a known gap in these copies; in checked studies unresolved V genes cover under half, and the rest lacks a known reason. The V and J calls and clone size were taken over from that table, and D and trimming were inferred from the DNA. Here the sample has about 85,000 clones; around nine tenths occur a single time. The leading ten clones occupy under 3.5% of the sample.

The sequencing here drew on peripheral blood mononuclear cells (PBMCs), taken before the fourth cycle of nivolumab. This receptor was obtained from a human donor with classical Hodgkin lymphoma.

The DNA sequence is TGTGCCAGCAGGGACTTCTCCTACAATGAGCAGTTCTTC. Its protein is CASRDFSYNEQFF. The rearranged segments are TRBV2 and TRBJ2-1, with a tentative D gene TRBD2 over 5 matching bases. From the cysteine up to the phenylalanine, the CDR3 has a length of 13 residues. Only the CDR3 DNA stays, 39 bases, in frame from base 1. V drops 6 bases and J drops 0 bases, leaving 6 bases in between. CDR1 and CDR2 are drawn from the germline V gene: SNHLY, FYNNEI.